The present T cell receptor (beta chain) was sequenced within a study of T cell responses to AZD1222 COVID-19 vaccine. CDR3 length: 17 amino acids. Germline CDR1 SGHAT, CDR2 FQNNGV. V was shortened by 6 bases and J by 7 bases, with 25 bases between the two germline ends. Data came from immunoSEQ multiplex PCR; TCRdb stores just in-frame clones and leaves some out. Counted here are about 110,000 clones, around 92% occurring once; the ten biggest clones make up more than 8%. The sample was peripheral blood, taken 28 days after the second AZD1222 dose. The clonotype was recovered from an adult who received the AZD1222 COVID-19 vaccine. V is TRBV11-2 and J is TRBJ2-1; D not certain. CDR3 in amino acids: CASSSLKSAAGMNEQFF. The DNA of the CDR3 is TGTGCCAGCAGTTCCCTAAAATCCGCGGCCGGTATGAATGAGCAGTTCTTC.